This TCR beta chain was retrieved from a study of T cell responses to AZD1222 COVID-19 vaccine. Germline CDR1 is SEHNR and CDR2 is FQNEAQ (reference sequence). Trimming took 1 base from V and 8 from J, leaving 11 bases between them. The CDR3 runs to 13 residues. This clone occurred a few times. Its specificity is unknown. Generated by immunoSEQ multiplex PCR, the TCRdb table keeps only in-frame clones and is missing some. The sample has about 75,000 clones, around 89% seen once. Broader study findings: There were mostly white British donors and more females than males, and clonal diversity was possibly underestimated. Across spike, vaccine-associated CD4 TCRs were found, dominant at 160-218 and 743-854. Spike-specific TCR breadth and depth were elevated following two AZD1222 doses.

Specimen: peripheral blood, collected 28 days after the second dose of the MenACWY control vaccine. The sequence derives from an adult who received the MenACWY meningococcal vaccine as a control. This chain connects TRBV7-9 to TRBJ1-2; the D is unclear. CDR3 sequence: CASSLESVWGYTF. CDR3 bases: TGTGCCAGCAGCTTAGAGTCCGTTTGGGGCTACACCTTC.